The sample holds a few counts of the clone carrying this T cell receptor beta chain. Its target is unknown. This sample is part of a study of T-cell memory formation after mild COVID-19. For the study at large: The TCR clusters were mostly specific to one donor.

Constant-segment primers and 5'RACE yielded cDNA libraries for TCR alpha and TCR beta, each carrying sample barcodes and UMIs. TCRdb passed the 5' RACE reads through MiXCR, listing each CDR3 protein once. The table lists 400,000 to 500,000 distinct CDR3 sequences, roughly 18% of them singletons. Study-level results: CD4/CD8 balance held among clones contracting day 15 to 85, and later expanders leaned CD4+.

Between the trimmed V and J ends, which lost 10 bases and 2 bases, there was a span of 18 bases. CDR1 is SNHLY and CDR2 is FYNNEI in the germline V gene. This CDR3 has 15 amino acids. The chain links TRBV2 to TRBJ1-5; TRBD1 might be the D (5 bases). Material for sequencing was PBMCs or a T cell subset sorted from them (not recorded which). This TCR was sampled from a man aged 18 to 35 who had mild COVID-19 (a few samples of this study predate the infection). Cell type and time point are not known. The CDR3: CATTLEGSGNQPQHF. CDR3 in DNA: TGTGCCACCACCCTGGAGGGGAGTGGCAATCAGCCCCAGCATTTT.